A single sample is the source of the 6 T cell receptor beta chains below, sequenced in a study of cytomegalovirus exposure and HLA in healthy donors (TCRdb year 2017). The library came from the immunoSEQ multiplex PCR assay. The multiplex PCR relied on a mix of 60 forward primers for TCR Vbeta segments and 13 reverse primers for TCR Jbeta segments. TCRdb's version of the immuneACCESS table is confined to in-frame rearrangements and falls short of the full clone set. An unresolved V gene accounts for under half of the shortfall where checked; the remainder is of unknown origin. A total of 85,000 to 90,000 clones appear in this sample, approximately 72% of them only once. Roughly a tenth of the sample is held by the ten biggest clonotypes. The sequenced sample was PBMCs. The receptors here all came from a man aged 25-40 years in good health and CMV-seropositive.

The rearrangement joins TRBV19 to TRBJ2-5; no clear D gene. This CDR3 is 14 amino acids long. Per the germline V gene, CDR1 is LNHDA and CDR2 is SQIVND (reference sequence). Trimming removed 5 bases from V and 0 bases from J, with 10 bases in between. CDR3 sequence (DNA): TGTGCCAGTAGTTCCGGGTCCCACCAAGAGACCCAGTACTTC. Amino acids: CASSSGSHQETQYF.

The sample holds a few counts of this clone. Its ends do not fully match the called genes, so a read error is possible. The chain joins TRBV30 to TRBJ2-7, with TRBD2 as a possible D gene (6 bases). Germline V gives CDR1 GTSNPN, CDR2 SVGIG (reference sequence). The CDR3 totals 11 residues. CDR3 protein: CAWGLELAPTF. In DNA form, the CDR3 reads TGTGCCTGGGGGCTAGAGCTAGCGCCCACATTC. The entire variable domain, with the rest obtained from reference TRBV30 and TRBJ2-7, is as follows: SQTIHQWPATLVQPVGSPLSLECTVEGTSNPNLYWYRQAAGRGLQLLFYSVGIGQISSEVPQNLSASRPQDRQFILSSKKLLLSDSGFYLCAWGLELAPTFGPGTRLTVT.

This clone has more than one count but fewer than ten. The chain is built from TRBV4-3 and TRBJ2-7; tentative D call: TRBD1 (6 bases). This CDR3 region has 15 residues. Germline CDR1 is LGHNA and CDR2 is YSLEER. The V and J ends lost 0 bases and 6 bases respectively, with 15 bases between them. CDR3 in amino acids: CASSQEAQGSGEQYF. CDR3 DNA: TGCGCCAGCAGCCAAGAGGCACAGGGTTCTGGCGAGCAGTACTTC.

V and J are TRBV5-1 and TRBJ1-2; D gene unclear. CDR1 is SGHRS, CDR2 YFSETQ, per germline. CDR3 length: 14 amino acids. Between the trimmed V and J ends, which lost 4 bases and 8 bases, there was a span of 18 bases. The CDR3 reads CASSIMSSSEGYTF. The DNA of the CDR3 is TGCGCCAGCAGCATAATGAGTTCCAGCGAAGGCTACACCTTC.

V usage is TRBV6-1 and J usage is TRBJ1-3, with TRBD1 as a possible D gene (6 bases). This CDR3 is built from 14 residues. Between the trimmed V and J ends, which lost 4 bases and 4 bases, there was a span of 11 bases. The germline gives CDR1 MNHNS, CDR2 SASEGT. The CDR3 DNA reads TGTGCCAGCAGTGTAACAGGGTCCGGAAACACCATATATTTT. It translates to CASSVTGSGNTIYF.

In regard to this clone: One junction end does not reproduce the germline sequence, and a read error may be involved. The chain employs TRBV7-9 and TRBJ1-2; D call uncertain. The length of the CDR3 is 14 residues. Germline V gene lookup returns CDR1 SEHNR and CDR2 FQNEAQ (reference sequence). The CDR3 DNA is TGTTCCAGCAGCTTATCACAGTCATTCGGTGGCTACACCTTC. Its protein is CSSSLSQSFGGYTF.